Below, 5 T cell receptor beta chains from the same sample are listed, as sequenced in a study of shared clonotypes between healthy human individuals. Naive CD8 populations comprised CD45RO-negative cells positively selected for CCR7, excluding terminally differentiated effector memory CD45RA+ cells. Data came from immunoSEQ multiplex PCR; TCRdb stores just in-frame clones and leaves some out. The table has millions of clones, approximately 95% seen once. Sequenced sample: naive CD8+ T cells sorted from blood. These receptors all stem from a man between 18 and 35 years old in good health.

This sequence joins TRBV4-1 and TRBJ2-1; D is undetermined. Trimming removed 6 bases from V and 9 bases from J, with 15 bases in between. Germline lookup yields CDR1 MGHRA and CDR2 YSYEKL. The CDR3 contains 13 residues. The CDR3 loop is CASRLHVRGEQFF. Here the CDR3 DNA reads TGCGCCAGCAGACTACACGTTCGCGGTGAGCAGTTCTTC.

This clone has a single count. This chain joins TRBV11-2 and TRBJ2-1, with D possibly matching TRBD2 (6 bases). This CDR3 is built from 16 residues. Trimming removed 4 bases at V and 4 bases at J, with 17 bases between. Germline V CDR1 and CDR2: SGHAT, FQNNGV. CDR3 DNA: TGTGCCAGCAGCTCTCCCGCGGGGAAGTTTTACAATGAGCAGTTCTTC. It encodes CASSSPAGKFYNEQFF.

This sequence joins TRBV7-9 and TRBJ1-5; 9 bases fit TRBD1. The ends lost 5 bases at V and 10 bases at J; junction bases unmatched: 9. The CDR3 runs to 14 residues. The germline V gene has CDR1 SEHNR and CDR2 FQNEAQ (reference sequence). CDR3 nucleotides: TGTGCCAGCAGCCCACCGGACAGGGGTGGACCCCAGCATTTT. Translating it yields CASSPPDRGGPQHF. The whole variable domain, remainder taken from reference TRBV7-9 and TRBJ1-5, is DTGVSQNPRHKITKRGQNVTFRCDPISEHNRLYWYRQTLGQGPEFLTYFQNEAQLEKSRLLSDRFSAERPKGSFSTLEIQRTEQGDSAMYLCASSPPDRGGPQHFGDGTRLSIL.

The chain combines TRBV19 with TRBJ1-1; 7 bases agree with TRBD1. The CDR3 has 15 residues. CDR1 is LNHDA and CDR2 is SQIVND in the germline V gene (reference sequence). Trimming took 5 bases from V and 1 from J; bases not matched to a gene: 7. This CDR3 is CASSESGQRNTEAFF. As DNA, the CDR3 is TGTGCCAGTAGTGAGTCGGGACAGAGGAACACTGAAGCTTTCTTT.

This clone appeared a few times. The chain has TRBV4-3 and TRBJ2-7; 8 bases line up with TRBD1. Trimming removed 4 bases from V and 3 bases from J; junction bases left unmatched: 8. The CDR3 consists of 15 residues. Looked up from germline, CDR1 is LGHNA and CDR2 is YSLEER. In DNA form, the CDR3 reads TGCGCCAGCAGCCCCGCGGACAGGGCAGGCTACGAGCAGTACTTC. Translation: CASSPADRAGYEQYF.